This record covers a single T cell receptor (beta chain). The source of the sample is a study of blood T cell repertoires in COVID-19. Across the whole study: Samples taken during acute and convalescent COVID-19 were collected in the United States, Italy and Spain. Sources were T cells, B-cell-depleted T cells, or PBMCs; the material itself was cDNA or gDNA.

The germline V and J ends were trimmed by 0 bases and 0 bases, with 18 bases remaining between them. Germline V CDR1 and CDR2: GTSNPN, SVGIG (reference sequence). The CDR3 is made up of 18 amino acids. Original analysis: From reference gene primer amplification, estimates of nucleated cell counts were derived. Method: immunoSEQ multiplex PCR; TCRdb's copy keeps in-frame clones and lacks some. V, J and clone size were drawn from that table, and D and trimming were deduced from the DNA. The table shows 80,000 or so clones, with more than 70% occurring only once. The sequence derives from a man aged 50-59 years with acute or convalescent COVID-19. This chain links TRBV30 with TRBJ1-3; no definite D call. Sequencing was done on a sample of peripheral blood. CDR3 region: CAWSVIRWGGGSGNTIYF. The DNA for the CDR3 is TGTGCCTGGAGTGTAATTAGATGGGGAGGCGGCTCTGGAAACACCATATATTTT.